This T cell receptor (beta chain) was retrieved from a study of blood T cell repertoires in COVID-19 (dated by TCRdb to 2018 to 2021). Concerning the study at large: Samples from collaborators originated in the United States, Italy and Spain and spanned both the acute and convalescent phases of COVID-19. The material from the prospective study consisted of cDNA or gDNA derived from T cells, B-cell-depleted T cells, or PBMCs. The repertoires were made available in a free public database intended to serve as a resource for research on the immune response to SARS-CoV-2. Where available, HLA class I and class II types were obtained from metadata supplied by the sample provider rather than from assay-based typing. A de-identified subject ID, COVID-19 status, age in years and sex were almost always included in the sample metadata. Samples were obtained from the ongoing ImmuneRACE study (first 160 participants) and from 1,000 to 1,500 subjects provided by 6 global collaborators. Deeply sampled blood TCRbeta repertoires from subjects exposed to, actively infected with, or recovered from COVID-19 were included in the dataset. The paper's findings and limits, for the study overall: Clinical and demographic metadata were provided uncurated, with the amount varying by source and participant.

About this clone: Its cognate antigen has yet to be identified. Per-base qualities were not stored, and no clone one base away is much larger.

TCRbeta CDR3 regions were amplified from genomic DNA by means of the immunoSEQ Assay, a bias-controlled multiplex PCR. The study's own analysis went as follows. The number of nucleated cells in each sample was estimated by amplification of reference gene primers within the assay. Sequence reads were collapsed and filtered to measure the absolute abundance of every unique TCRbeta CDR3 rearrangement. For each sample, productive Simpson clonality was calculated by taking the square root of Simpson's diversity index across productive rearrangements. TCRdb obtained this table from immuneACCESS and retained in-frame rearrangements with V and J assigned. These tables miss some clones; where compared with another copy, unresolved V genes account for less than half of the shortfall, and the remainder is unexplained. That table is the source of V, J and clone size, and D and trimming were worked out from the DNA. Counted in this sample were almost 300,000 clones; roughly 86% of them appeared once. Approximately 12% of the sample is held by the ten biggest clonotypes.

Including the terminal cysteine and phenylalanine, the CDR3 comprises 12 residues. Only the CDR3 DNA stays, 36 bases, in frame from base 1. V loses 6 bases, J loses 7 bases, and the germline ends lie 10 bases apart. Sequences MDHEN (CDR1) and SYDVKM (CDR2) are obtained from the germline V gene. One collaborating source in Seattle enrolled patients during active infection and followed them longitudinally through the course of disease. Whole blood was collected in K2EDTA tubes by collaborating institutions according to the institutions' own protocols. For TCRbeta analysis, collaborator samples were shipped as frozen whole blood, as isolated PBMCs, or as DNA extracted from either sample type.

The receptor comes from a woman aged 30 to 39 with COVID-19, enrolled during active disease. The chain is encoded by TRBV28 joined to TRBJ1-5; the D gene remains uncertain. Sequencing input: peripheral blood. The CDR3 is CASSPLRQPQHF. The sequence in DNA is TGTGCCAGCAGCCCGCTGCGGCAGCCCCAGCATTTT.